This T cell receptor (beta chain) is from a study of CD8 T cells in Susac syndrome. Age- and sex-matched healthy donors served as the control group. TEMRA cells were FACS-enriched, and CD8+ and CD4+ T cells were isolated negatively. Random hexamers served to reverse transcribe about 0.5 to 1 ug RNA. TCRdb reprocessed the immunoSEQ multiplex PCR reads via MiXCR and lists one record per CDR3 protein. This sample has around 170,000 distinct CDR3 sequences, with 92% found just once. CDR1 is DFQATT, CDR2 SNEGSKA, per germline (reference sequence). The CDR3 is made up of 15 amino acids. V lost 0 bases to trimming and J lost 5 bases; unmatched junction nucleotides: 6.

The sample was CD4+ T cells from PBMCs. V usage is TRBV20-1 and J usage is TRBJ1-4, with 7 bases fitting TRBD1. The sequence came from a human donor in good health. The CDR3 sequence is CSAREPSGGNEKLFF. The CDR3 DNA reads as TGCAGTGCTAGAGAGCCCTCAGGGGGGAATGAAAAACTGTTTTTT.